The 7 T cell receptor beta chains below come from one sample, sequenced in a study of blood T cells in healthy people across ages (dated by TCRdb to 2014 to 2015). Library prep was done by 5' RACE. Sequencing relied on an Illumina HiSeq 2500. A second PCR of roughly 7 to 11 cycles was performed with a sample-barcoded 5' primer and a J-beta primer mix. TCRdb ran its own pipeline on the public reads, namely fastp trimming at Q25 and MiXCR clone calling, and kept in-frame beta chains. Every distinct CDR3 protein forms one entry, paired with its most common genes and DNA. The sample data list 1.5 million to 2 million distinct CDR3 sequences, and around 35% of these were observed just once. The biggest ten clones account for approximately 10% of the sample. Material for sequencing was blood. These receptors came from a woman younger than 45 in good health.

This clonotype occurred a few times. V gene TRBV14 combines with J gene TRBJ2-1; no clear D gene. The CDR3 totals 14 residues. The germline gives CDR1 SGHDN, CDR2 FVKESK. Trimming removed 6 bases at V and 0 bases at J, with 9 bases between. This chain's CDR3 is CASRESGSYNEQFF. In DNA, the CDR3 is TGTGCCAGCAGAGAGAGTGGCTCCTACAATGAGCAGTTCTTC.

This clonotype was observed a handful of times. The V call is TRBV4-2, the J call TRBJ2-3; 8 bases fit TRBD2. The CDR3 sequence is 18 residues long. Unmatched junction bases numbered 13, after V lost 4 bases and J lost 1 base. Germline CDR1 reads LGHNA; CDR2 reads YNFKEQ. The CDR3 nucleotides read TGTGCCAGCAGCCCCTTGGGCGGGGGGCGGGGGGGCACAGATACGCAGTATTTT. Protein: CASSPLGGGRGGTDTQYF.

The chain joins TRBV5-8 to TRBJ1-5; the D is unclear. V was shortened by 2 bases and J by 10 bases, with 19 bases between the two germline ends. Germline V gene sequence: CDR1 SGHTS, CDR2 YDEGEE. The CDR3 has 15 residues. In DNA, the CDR3 is TGTGCCAGCAGCTTAGGATCTGGAGCGTTTAAACCCCAGCATTTT. Amino acids: CASSLGSGAFKPQHF.

The chain joins TRBV15 to TRBJ1-5; 7 bases are shared with TRBD1. There are 17 residues in the CDR3. The V segment lost 0 bases and the J segment 7 bases; nucleotides outside the gene matches: 12. Germline V lookup: CDR1 LNHNV, CDR2 YYDKDF (reference sequence). CDR3 sequence (DNA): TGTGCCACCAGCAGAGAGAAGGCAGGGGGATATGGACAGCCCCAGCATTTT. Its translation is CATSREKAGGYGQPQHF.

The chain combines TRBV11-2 with TRBJ2-7; TRBD1 aligns across 7 bases. Trimming at V came to 5 bases and at J to 4 bases, leaving 11 bases not matched to a gene. Germline V CDR1 and CDR2: SGHAT, FQNNGV. The CDR3 runs to 15 residues. The CDR3 DNA reads as TGTGCCAGCAGCACCCCCAGGACAGGAGGATACGAGCAGTACTTC. Its protein product is CASSTPRTGGYEQYF. Using reference TRBV11-2 and TRBJ2-7 for the parts outside the CDR3, the full variable domain is EAGVAQSPRYKIIEKRQSVAFWCNPISGHATLYWYQQILGQGPKLLIQFQNNGVVDDSQLPKDRFSAERLKGVDSTLKIQPAKLEDSAVYLCASSTPRTGGYEQYFGPGTRLTVT.

The CDR3 region is CASSPTRTSGLEQFF. The CDR3 DNA reads as TGTGCCAGCAGCCCTACTCGGACTAGCGGGCTTGAGCAGTTCTTC. The genes are TRBV3-1 and TRBJ2-1; the match to TRBD2 covers 11 bases. J was trimmed by 9 bases and V by 4 bases; bases with no gene match: 8. Germline loops: CDR1 LGHDT, CDR2 YNNKEL (reference sequence). This CDR3 has 15 amino acids.

This clonotype has just a few counts. CDR3 coding DNA: TGTGCCACCCATGACGGGGGTGATACAGATACGCAGTATTTT. It codes for CATHDGGDTDTQYF. The chain is built from TRBV24-1 and TRBJ2-3; D perhaps matches TRBD2 (6 bases). Between the trimmed V and J ends, which lost 9 bases and 3 bases, there was a span of 15 bases. CDR1 and CDR2 from the germline V gene are KGHDR and SFDVKD. This CDR3 is 14 amino acids long.